This T cell receptor (beta chain) stems from a study of T-cell reconstitution after alpha-beta-depleted transplantation in children. Findings and limits, study-wide: It was surviving recipient T cells and thymic progenitors that gave some patients high TCRbeta diversity at day 60. Alpha-beta T cells about two months after transplant reportedly derived from several hundred expanded graft clones. Counts and diversity of T cells one year after transplant came mostly from newly produced T cells.

Germline lookup yields CDR1 MDHEN and CDR2 SYDVKM. The ends were cut back, 3 bases at V and 0 bases at J, with 6 bases in the middle. This CDR3 has 14 residues. This clonotype was seen more than once but under ten times. What it binds is not known. Unique molecular identifiers were incorporated when the TCRbeta library was constructed. TCRdb reprocessed the PCR reads via MiXCR and lists one record per CDR3 protein. This table holds about 830,000 distinct CDR3 sequences, under 20% found once. This chain joins TRBV28 and TRBJ1-3; D remains unclear. This clonotype originated in a male patient between 10 and 17 years old who had a stem cell transplant for acute lymphoblastic leukemia, so the T cells may come from the graft donor. Sequenced here: PBMCs, mostly from graft donor cells, sampled 360 days after TCRalphabeta/CD19-depleted stem cell transplant. The CDR3 loop reads CASSLYNSGNTIYF. The CDR3 region has the DNA TGTGCCAGCAGTTTGTATAACTCTGGAAACACCATATATTTT.